This T cell receptor (beta chain) comes out of a study of T-cell memory formation after mild COVID-19. The study's findings and limits: Pre-infection memory carried some responding clones, suggesting that cross-reactive memory joined.

A note on this clonotype: Its specificity is unknown.

TCRdb re-analysed the 5' RACE reads in MiXCR, keeping a single row per CDR3 protein. The sample contains approximately 560,000 distinct CDR3 sequences, 15% to 20% of which appear only once. J lost 4 bases, V lost 3 bases, and 4 bases had no gene match. The CDR3 has 15 residues. CDR1 and CDR2 from the germline V gene are SGHVS and FNYEAQ. The rearrangement joins TRBV7-6 to TRBJ2-1; 9 bases are shared with TRBD2. The sequence was collected from an adult woman who had mild COVID-19 (a few samples of this study predate the infection). Cell type and time point are not known. The source material was PBMCs or a T cell subset sorted from them (not recorded which). CDR3 sequence reads: CASSFAGGAYNEQFF. CDR3 sequence (DNA): TGTGCCAGCAGCTTTGCGGGAGGGGCTTACAATGAGCAGTTCTTC.